A selection of T cell receptor beta chains follows, all from one sample in a study of blood T cell repertoires in COVID-19. Clones were sequenced by immunoSEQ multiplex PCR, and TCRdb holds only the in-frame ones, with some missing. Here the sample spans around 250,000 clones, around 84% being singletons. Specimen: PBMCs or T cells enriched from blood (not recorded which). These TCRs come from a man younger than 45 with acute COVID-19. The CDR3 runs from the conserved cysteine through the conserved F or W. The D gene is left open where the match is weak. The size entry is marked missing in some rows and otherwise reads once, few, many or a size class.

V	size	J	D	CDR3	DNA
TRBV5-6	NA	TRBJ1-4	NA	CASRNQGTTNEKLFF	TGTGCCAGCAGAAACCAGGGGACCACTAATGAAAAACTGTTTTTT
TRBV6-6	few	TRBJ2-1	TRBD1	CASSLGQEGNEQFF	TGTGCCAGCAGCTTGGGACAGGAGGGCAATGAGCAGTTCTTC
TRBV15	NA	TRBJ1-4	NA	CATSRVPGDEKLFF	TGTGCCACCAGCAGAGTTCCGGGGGACGAAAAACTGTTTTTT
TRBV28	NA	TRBJ1-2	NA	CATVRGSVGGYTF	TGTGCCACCGTACGGGGAAGCGTGGGGGGCTACACCTTC
TRBV12-3/TRBV12-4	NA	TRBJ2-5	NA	CASSLQMTETQYF	TGTGCCAGCAGTTTACAAATGACTGAGACCCAGTACTTC
TRBV5-1	NA	TRBJ1-6	TRBD1	CASSGGRDRSSYNSPLHF	TGCGCCAGCAGCGGGGGCCGGGACAGGAGCTCCTATAATTCACCCCTCCACTTT
TRBV3-1/TRBV3-2	NA	TRBJ2-3	TRBD2	CASSQAGTSGSGTQYF	TGTGCCAGCAGCCAAGCAGGGACTAGCGGGAGTGGGACGCAGTATTTT
TRBV5-5	NA	TRBJ1-1	NA	CASSLMGRKNTEAFF	TGTGCCAGCAGCCTAATGGGGAGAAAGAACACTGAAGCTTTCTTT
TRBV11-3	NA	TRBJ2-5	NA	CASSLTKETQYF	TGTGCCAGCAGCTTGACAAAAGAGACCCAGTACTTC
TRBV5-1	NA	TRBJ2-2	TRBD1	CASSYAGQGITGELFF	TGTGCCAGCAGCTACGCTGGACAGGGAATTACCGGGGAGCTGTTTTTT
TRBV13	NA	TRBJ2-5	NA	CASSLVRIQETQYF	TGTGCCAGCAGCTTAGTCAGGATACAAGAGACCCAGTACTTC
TRBV6-5	NA	TRBJ2-3	NA	CASSLEGGTDTQYF	TGTGCCAGCAGCCTCGAGGGCGGCACAGATACGCAGTATTTT
TRBV19	NA	TRBJ1-6	NA	CASRQYSGAASPLHF	TGTGCCAGTAGACAGTATAGCGGAGCTGCTTCACCCCTCCACTTT
TRBV5-5	NA	TRBJ2-2	NA	CASSLRLGANTGELFF	TGTGCCAGCAGCTTGAGGCTGGGGGCCAATACCGGGGAGCTGTTTTTT
TRBV5-1	NA	TRBJ1-4	TRBD1	CASSSGGEKLFF	TGTGCCAGCAGTTCAGGGGGTGAAAAACTGTTTTTT
TRBV7-6	once	TRBJ2-3	TRBD2	CASSFSRGGEGDTQYF	TGTGCCAGCAGCTTTTCGCGGGGGGGCGAGGGAGATACGCAGTATTTT
TRBV5-4	NA	TRBJ1-1	TRBD1	CASSLGSPGGHTEAFF	TGTGCCAGCAGCTTGGGTTCGCCAGGGGGCCACACTGAAGCTTTCTTT
TRBV4-1	NA	TRBJ1-5	NA	CASSQEMTLRQLQHF	TGCGCCAGCAGCCAAGAGATGACTCTGAGGCAGCTCCAGCATTTT
TRBV3-1/TRBV3-2	NA	TRBJ2-4	TRBD2	CASSQGTSGYLNIQYF	TGTGCCAGCAGCCAAGGGACTAGCGGATACCTAAACATTCAGTACTTC
TRBV5-6	NA	TRBJ1-5	NA	CASSLRGSNQPQHF	TGTGCCAGCAGCCTGCGGGGTAGCAATCAGCCCCAGCATTTT
TRBV5-1	NA	TRBJ1-3	NA	CASSSTAGNTIYF	TGCGCCAGCAGCTCAACAGCTGGAAACACCATATATTTT